These 19 T cell receptor beta chains originate from one sample sequenced in a study of blood T cell repertoires in COVID-19. TCRdb's table, derived via immunoSEQ multiplex PCR, lists solely in-frame clones and lacks some. The table has around 290,000 clones, more than 75% seen once; the top ten hold 2%. Sequencing used PBMCs or T cells enriched from blood (not recorded which). These receptors all stem from a woman aged 60-75 years in a cohort exposed to, infected with or recovered from COVID-19 (not recorded which).

V and J are TRBV10-2 and TRBJ1-1; D is possibly TRBD1 (6 bases). Trimming cost V 6 bases and J 1 base, with 12 bases left between them. The CDR3 spans 14 residues. Germline loops: CDR1 WSHSY, CDR2 SAAADI. CDR3 coding DNA: TGCGCCAGCAGGGGGGCAAAATGGAACACTGAAGCTTTCTTT. Translation: CASRGAKWNTEAFF.

Turning to this clone: The identical CDR3 is also encoded by other nucleotide sequences in the sample. The chain uses TRBV3-1 (or the pseudogene TRBV3-2) and TRBJ1-5; 8 nucleotides line up with TRBD1. The germline gives CDR1 LGHDT, CDR2 YNNKEL (reference sequence). The CDR3 runs to 16 residues. V lost 4 bases and J lost 0; bases outside the gene matches: 5. The CDR3 sequence is CASSLTGTGSNQPQHF. CDR3 DNA: TGTGCCAGCAGCCTAACCGGGACAGGTAGCAATCAGCCCCAGCATTTT.

V usage is TRBV7-2 and J usage is TRBJ1-1, with a possible D match to TRBD1 (6 bases). The germline CDR1 and CDR2 sequences are SGHTA and FQGNSA. V was clipped by 3 bases and J by 1 base, with 21 bases between them. The CDR3 spans 18 residues. This CDR3 is CASSFYQTPGQPNTEAFF. DNA for the CDR3: TGTGCCAGCAGCTTCTATCAAACCCCGGGACAACCGAACACTGAAGCTTTCTTT.

The chain uses TRBV7-9 and TRBJ2-7, with D perhaps TRBD1 (7 bases). Trimming cost V 2 bases and J 4 bases, with 12 bases left between them. Germline CDR1 reads SEHNR; CDR2 reads FQNEAQ (reference sequence). This CDR3 contains 14 residues. The CDR3 loop is CASSLRQGGYEQYF. For the CDR3, the DNA is TGTGCCAGCAGCTTAAGACAGGGAGGTTACGAGCAGTACTTC.

This clone was detected only once. The CDR3 region is CASSEGAGYYGYTF. The CDR3 DNA sequence: TGTGCCAGCAGTGAAGGGGCAGGGTACTATGGCTACACCTTC. The chain has TRBV2 and TRBJ1-2; D is perhaps TRBD1 (5 bases). CDR1 SNHLY and CDR2 FYNNEI come from the germline V gene. The CDR3 is made up of 14 amino acids. Trimming cost V 1 base and J 3 bases, with 9 bases left between them.

J is TRBJ1-2 and V is TRBV10-3; possible D gene TRBD1, 5 bases. The CDR3 loop spans 12 amino acids. Between the trimmed V and J ends, which lost 6 bases and 8 bases, there was a span of 13 bases. The germline gives CDR1 ENHRY, CDR2 SYGVKD. CDR3 coding DNA: TGTGCCATCAGCCCTCGGGGGGACGGCTACACCTTC. Its protein product is CAISPRGDGYTF.

This clone was seen a single time. The chain carries TRBV5-6 and TRBJ2-7; possible D gene TRBD1, 6 bases. V shed 0 bases and J shed 8 bases, with 12 bases lying between them. This CDR3 has 13 residues. The germline V gene encodes CDR1 SGHDT and CDR2 YYEEEE. The CDR3, as DNA: TGTGCCAGCAGCTTGGAGAGGCAGGGGAAGCAGTACTTC. Its translation is CASSLERQGKQYF. Full variable domain (outside the CDR3, taken from reference TRBV5-6 and TRBJ2-7): DAGVTQSPTHLIKTRGQQVTLRCSPKSGHDTVSWYQQALGQGPQFIFQYYEEEERQRGNFPDRFSGHQFPNYSSELNVNALLLGDSALYLCASSLERQGKQYFGPGTRLTVT.

The J gene is TRBJ2-7, the V gene TRBV28, with D hard to call. Germline values: CDR1 MDHEN, CDR2 SYDVKM. Trimming took off 6 bases at V and 9 bases at J, with 12 bases between the two ends. The CDR3 consists of 11 residues. CDR3 DNA sequence: TGTGCCAGCAGGTCGAACAAATGGCAGTACTTC. Its protein product is CASRSNKWQYF.

This clone has a single count. V gene TRBV7-9 combines with J gene TRBJ1-3; the D is unclear. The CDR3 extends over 15 amino acids. The germline V gene encodes CDR1 SEHNR and CDR2 FQNEAQ (reference sequence). Trimming stripped 1 base from V and 10 bases from J, with 17 bases between. CDR3 amino acids: CASSLGGTRGGTIYF. The CDR3 DNA reads as TGTGCCAGCAGCTTAGGGGGAACTCGAGGAGGAACCATATATTTT. Variable domain in full (rest from reference TRBV7-9 and TRBJ1-3): DTGVSQNPRHKITKRGQNVTFRCDPISEHNRLYWYRQTLGQGPEFLTYFQNEAQLEKSRLLSDRFSAERPKGSFSTLEIQRTEQGDSAMYLCASSLGGTRGGTIYFGEGSWLTVV.

This chain connects TRBV28 to TRBJ2-1; TRBD2 aligns across 8 bases. CDR1 and CDR2 (germline): MDHEN, SYDVKM. The CDR3 covers 18 residues. With V trimmed by 1 base and J by 5 bases, 13 bases remained unmatched. CDR3 nucleotide sequence: TGTGCCAGCAGTTTATTTTCCGGACTAGCCTTTAGTCACAATGAGCAGTTCTTC. Translated: CASSLFSGLAFSHNEQFF.

The chain is built from TRBV7-2 and TRBJ2-7; 7 bases are shared with TRBD2. The CDR3 length is 15 residues. With V trimmed by 1 base and J by 7 bases, 10 bases remained unmatched. The germline CDR1 and CDR2 sequences are SGHTA and FQGNSA. CDR3 sequence reads: CASSLEAGRGREQYF. In DNA, the CDR3 is TGTGCCAGCAGCTTAGAAGCGGGGCGGGGAAGAGAGCAGTACTTC.

This sequence joins TRBV10-2 and TRBJ2-3, with TRBD1 as a possible D gene (6 bases). V lost 10 bases and J lost 6, with 11 bases in between. The CDR3 is made up of 11 amino acids. Germline V CDR1 and CDR2: WSHSY, SAAADI. CDR3 DNA: TGCGCCACCACGCAGGGGGATACGCAGTATTTT. Its protein is CATTQGDTQYF.

The chain is built from TRBV7-2 and TRBJ1-4; no reliable D call. The CDR3 loop spans 13 amino acids. CDR1 and CDR2 (germline): SGHTA, FQGNSA. The ends were cut back, 3 bases at V and 12 bases at J, with 14 bases in the middle. Here the CDR3 reads CASSFKRSKELFF. CDR3 DNA: TGTGCCAGCAGCTTTAAGCGGAGTAAAGAACTGTTTTTT.

The chain links TRBV5-4 to TRBJ1-1; 7 nucleotides line up with TRBD1. CDR1 is SGHNT and CDR2 is YYREEE in the germline V gene (reference sequence). V shed 6 bases, J shed 2 bases, and the junction held 7 bases outside the gene matches. The CDR3 is 14 amino acids. CDR3 in amino acids: CASMLGTANTEAFF. The CDR3 bases are TGTGCCAGCATGCTAGGGACAGCCAACACTGAAGCTTTCTTT.

The J gene is TRBJ1-2, the V gene TRBV21-1. TRBV21-1 is a listed pseudogene. The CDR3 runs to 16 residues. CDR3 loop: CASSLPWPDSETGYTF. The CDR3 coding sequence is TGTGCCAGCAGCCTTCCTTGGCCTGACTCCGAAACAGGCTACACCTTC.

CDR3 sequence (DNA): TGTGCCAGCAGCTTAAGGGGGCTGACTAATGAAAAACTGTTTTTT. This codes for CASSLRGLTNEKLFF. The chain has TRBV11-2 and TRBJ1-4; 7 bases match TRBD1. Trimming removed 2 bases from V and 2 bases from J; junction bases left unmatched: 2. CDR3 length: 15 amino acids. Germline loops: CDR1 SGHAT, CDR2 FQNNGV.

The genes are TRBV18 and TRBJ2-7; 16 nucleotides match TRBD2. This CDR3 region has 16 residues. V lost 4 bases to trimming and J lost 6 bases; unmatched junction nucleotides: 6. In germline, CDR1 is KGHSH, CDR2 LQKENI. The CDR3 spells CASSRGTSGRAAEQYF. CDR3 coding DNA: TGTGCCAGCTCACGGGGGACTAGCGGGAGGGCCGCCGAGCAGTACTTC.

The chain employs TRBV7-9 and TRBJ1-1; 7 nucleotides line up with TRBD1. Germline-derived CDR1 and CDR2 are SEHNR and FQNEAQ (reference sequence). The junction had 11 bases not matched to a gene; V was cut back by 0 bases and J by 10 bases. The CDR3 consists of 15 residues. As DNA, the CDR3 is TGTGCCAGCAGCTTAGCTGGGACAGTTTCTTCGGGAGCTTTCTTT. Translated, it gives CASSLAGTVSSGAFF.

This clone was counted a few times. The chain links TRBV21-1 to TRBJ2-1; TRBD2 reflects the table's D call only, with no check against the DNA. TRBV21-1 is deemed a pseudogene. CDR3 length: 15 amino acids. CDR3 DNA: TGTGCCAGCAGCACCGGACTAGCGGGAGTCAATGAGCAGTTCTTC. Translated: CASSTGLAGVNEQFF.